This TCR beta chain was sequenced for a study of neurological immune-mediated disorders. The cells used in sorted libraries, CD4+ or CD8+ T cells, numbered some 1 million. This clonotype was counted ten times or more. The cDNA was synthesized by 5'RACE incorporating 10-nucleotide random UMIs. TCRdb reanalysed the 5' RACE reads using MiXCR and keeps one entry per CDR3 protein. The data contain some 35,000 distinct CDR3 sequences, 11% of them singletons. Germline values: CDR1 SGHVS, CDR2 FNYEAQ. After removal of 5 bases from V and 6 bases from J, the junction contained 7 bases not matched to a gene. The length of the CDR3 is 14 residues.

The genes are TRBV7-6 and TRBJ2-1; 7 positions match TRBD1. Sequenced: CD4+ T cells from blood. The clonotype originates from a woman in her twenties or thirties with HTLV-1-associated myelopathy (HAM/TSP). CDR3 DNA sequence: TGTGCCAGCAGCACGGGACAGACTGTCAATGAGCAGTTCTTC. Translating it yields CASSTGQTVNEQFF. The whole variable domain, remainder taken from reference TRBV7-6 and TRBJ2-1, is GAGVSQSPRYKVTKRGQDVALRCDPISGHVSLYWYRQALGQGPEFLTYFNYEAQQDKSGLPNDRFSAERPEGSISTLTIQRTEQRDSAMYRCASSTGQTVNEQFFGPGTRLTVL.